This T cell receptor beta chain derives from a study of blood T cell repertoires in COVID-19. The overall study: Sites across the United States, Italy and Spain contributed samples from acute and convalescent COVID-19. PBMCs, B-cell-depleted T cells, or T cells were the source of the cDNA or gDNA that made up the material.

Under the authors' procedure: Estimation of nucleated cell counts was performed using reference gene primer amplification. Method: immunoSEQ multiplex PCR; TCRdb's copy keeps in-frame clones and lacks some. V, J and clone size are those of that table, while D and trimming were read from the DNA. The table lists about 50,000 clones, around 86% of them singletons. J gave up 0 bases and V 6 bases, and 7 bases lay outside the gene matches. The CDR3 sequence is 18 residues long. CDR1 is ENHRY and CDR2 is SYGVKD in the germline V gene. Source material: peripheral blood. V and J are TRBV10-3 and TRBJ2-6; 11 bases agree with TRBD1. The TCR comes from an older woman with acute or convalescent COVID-19. This CDR3 reads CAIRGQGDRVSGANVLTF. In nucleotides, the CDR3 is TGTGCCATCAGGGGACAGGGGGACCGGGTCTCTGGGGCCAACGTCCTGACTTTC.